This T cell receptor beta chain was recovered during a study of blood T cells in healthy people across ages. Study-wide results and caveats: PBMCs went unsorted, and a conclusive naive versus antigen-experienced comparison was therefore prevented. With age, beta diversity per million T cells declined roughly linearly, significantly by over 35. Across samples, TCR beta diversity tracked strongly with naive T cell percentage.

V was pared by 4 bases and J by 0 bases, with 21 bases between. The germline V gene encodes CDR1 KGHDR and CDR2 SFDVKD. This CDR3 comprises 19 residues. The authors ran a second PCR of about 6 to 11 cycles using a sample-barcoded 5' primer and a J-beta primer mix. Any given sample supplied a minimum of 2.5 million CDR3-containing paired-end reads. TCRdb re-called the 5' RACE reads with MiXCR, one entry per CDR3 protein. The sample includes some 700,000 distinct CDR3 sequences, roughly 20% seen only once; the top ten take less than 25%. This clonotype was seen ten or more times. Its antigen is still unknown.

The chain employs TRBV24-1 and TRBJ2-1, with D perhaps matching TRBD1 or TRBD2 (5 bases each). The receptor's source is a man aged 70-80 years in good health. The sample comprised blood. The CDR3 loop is CATSDPILEGRRSYNEQFF. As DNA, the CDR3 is TGTGCCACCAGTGACCCTATCCTAGAGGGACGCCGCTCCTACAATGAGCAGTTCTTC.